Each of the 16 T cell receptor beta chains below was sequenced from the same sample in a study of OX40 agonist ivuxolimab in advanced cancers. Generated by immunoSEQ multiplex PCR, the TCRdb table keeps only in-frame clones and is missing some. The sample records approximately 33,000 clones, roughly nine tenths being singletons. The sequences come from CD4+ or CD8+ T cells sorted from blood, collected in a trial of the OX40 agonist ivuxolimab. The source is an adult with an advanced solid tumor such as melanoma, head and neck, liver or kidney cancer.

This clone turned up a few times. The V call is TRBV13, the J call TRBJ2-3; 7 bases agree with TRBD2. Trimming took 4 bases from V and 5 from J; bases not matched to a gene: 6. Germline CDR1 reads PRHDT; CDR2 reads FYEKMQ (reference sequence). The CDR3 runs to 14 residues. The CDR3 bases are TGTGCCAGCAGCTGGGGAGGGGCCGGAGATACGCAGTATTTT. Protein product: CASSWGGAGDTQYF.

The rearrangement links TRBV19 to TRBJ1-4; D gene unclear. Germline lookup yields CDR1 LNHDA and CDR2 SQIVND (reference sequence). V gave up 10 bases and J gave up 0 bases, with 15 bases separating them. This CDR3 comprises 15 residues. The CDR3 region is CATTFGLATNEKLFF. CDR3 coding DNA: TGTGCCACCACTTTCGGGCTAGCAACTAATGAAAAACTGTTTTTT.

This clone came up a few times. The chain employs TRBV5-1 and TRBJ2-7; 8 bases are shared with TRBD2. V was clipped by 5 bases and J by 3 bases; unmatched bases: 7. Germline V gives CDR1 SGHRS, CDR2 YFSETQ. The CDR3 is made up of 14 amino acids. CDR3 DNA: TGCGCCAGCAGGGATAGCGGGGCCTTCTACGAGCAGTACTTC. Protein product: CASRDSGAFYEQYF.

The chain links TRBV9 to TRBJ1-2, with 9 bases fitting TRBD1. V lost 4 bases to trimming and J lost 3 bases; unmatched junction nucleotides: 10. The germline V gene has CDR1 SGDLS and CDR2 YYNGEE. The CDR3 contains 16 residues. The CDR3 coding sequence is TGTGCCAGCAGCCCAGGAGGGACAGGGTTTTACTATGGCTACACCTTC. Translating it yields CASSPGGTGFYYGYTF. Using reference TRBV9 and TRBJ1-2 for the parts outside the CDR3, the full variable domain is DSGVTQTPKHLITATGQRVTLRCSPRSGDLSVYWYQQSLDQGLQFLIQYYNGEERAKGNILERFSAQQFPDLHSELNLSSLELGDSALYFCASSPGGTGFYYGYTFGSGTRLTVV.

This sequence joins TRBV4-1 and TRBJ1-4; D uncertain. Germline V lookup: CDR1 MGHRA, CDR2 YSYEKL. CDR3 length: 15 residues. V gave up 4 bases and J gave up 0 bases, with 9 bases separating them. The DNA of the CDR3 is TGCGCCAGCAGCCCAACTAGTGCAACTAATGAAAAACTGTTTTTT. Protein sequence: CASSPTSATNEKLFF.

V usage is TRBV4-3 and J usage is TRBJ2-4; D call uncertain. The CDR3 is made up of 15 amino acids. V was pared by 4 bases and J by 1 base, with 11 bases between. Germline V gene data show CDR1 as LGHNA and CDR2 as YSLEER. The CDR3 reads CASSPEVLAKNIQYF. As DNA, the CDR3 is TGCGCCAGCAGCCCAGAGGTGTTGGCCAAAAACATTCAGTACTTC.

CDR3 loop: CASTLRENTDTQYF. The CDR3 region has the DNA TGTGCCAGCACCCTCCGGGAAAACACAGATACGCAGTATTTT. The rearrangement uses TRBV5-6 and TRBJ2-3; a weak D match, TRBD2 (5 bases). The CDR3 totals 14 residues. Trimming cost V 6 bases and J 2 bases, with 13 bases left between them. Germline-derived CDR1 and CDR2 are SGHDT and YYEEEE. The whole variable domain, remainder taken from reference TRBV5-6 and TRBJ2-3, is DAGVTQSPTHLIKTRGQQVTLRCSPKSGHDTVSWYQQALGQGPQFIFQYYEEEERQRGNFPDRFSGHQFPNYSSELNVNALLLGDSALYLCASTLRENTDTQYFGPGTRLTVL.

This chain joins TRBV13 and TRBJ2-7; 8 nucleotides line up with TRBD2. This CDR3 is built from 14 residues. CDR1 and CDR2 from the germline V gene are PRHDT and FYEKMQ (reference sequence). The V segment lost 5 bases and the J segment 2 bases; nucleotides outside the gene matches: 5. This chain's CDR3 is CASSPGTRPYEQYF. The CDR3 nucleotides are TGTGCCAGCAGCCCCGGGACTAGACCCTACGAGCAGTACTTC.

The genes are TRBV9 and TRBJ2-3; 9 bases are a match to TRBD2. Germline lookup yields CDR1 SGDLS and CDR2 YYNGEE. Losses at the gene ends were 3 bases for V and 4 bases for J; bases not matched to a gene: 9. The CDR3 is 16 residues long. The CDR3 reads CASSAGGGRASDTQYF. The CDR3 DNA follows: TGTGCCAGCAGCGCCGGGGGCGGGAGGGCCTCAGATACGCAGTATTTT. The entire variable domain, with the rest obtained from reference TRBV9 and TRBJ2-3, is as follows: DSGVTQTPKHLITATGQRVTLRCSPRSGDLSVYWYQQSLDQGLQFLIQYYNGEERAKGNILERFSAQQFPDLHSELNLSSLELGDSALYFCASSAGGGRASDTQYFGPGTRLTVL.

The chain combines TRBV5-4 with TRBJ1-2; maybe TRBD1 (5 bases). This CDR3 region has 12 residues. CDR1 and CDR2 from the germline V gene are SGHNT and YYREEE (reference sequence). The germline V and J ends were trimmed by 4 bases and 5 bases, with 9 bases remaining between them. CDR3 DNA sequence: TGTGCCAGCAGCCTAGGGACGTATGGCTACACCTTC. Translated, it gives CASSLGTYGYTF.

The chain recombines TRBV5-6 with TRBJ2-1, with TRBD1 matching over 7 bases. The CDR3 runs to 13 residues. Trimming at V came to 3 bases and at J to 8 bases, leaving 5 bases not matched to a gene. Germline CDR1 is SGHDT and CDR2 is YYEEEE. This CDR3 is CASSWAQGDEQFF. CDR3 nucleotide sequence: TGTGCCAGCAGCTGGGCCCAGGGGGATGAGCAGTTCTTC.

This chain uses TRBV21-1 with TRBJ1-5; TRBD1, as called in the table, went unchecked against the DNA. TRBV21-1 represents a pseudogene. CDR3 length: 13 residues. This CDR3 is CASSGQVNQPQHF. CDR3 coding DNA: TGTGCCAGCAGCGGACAGGTCAATCAGCCCCAGCATTTT.

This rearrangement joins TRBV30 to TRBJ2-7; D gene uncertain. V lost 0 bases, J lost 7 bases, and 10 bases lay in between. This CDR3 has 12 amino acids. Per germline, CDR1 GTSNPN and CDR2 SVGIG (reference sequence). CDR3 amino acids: CAWSVSVGEQYF. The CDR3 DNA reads TGTGCCTGGAGTGTTTCGGTAGGGGAGCAGTACTTC.

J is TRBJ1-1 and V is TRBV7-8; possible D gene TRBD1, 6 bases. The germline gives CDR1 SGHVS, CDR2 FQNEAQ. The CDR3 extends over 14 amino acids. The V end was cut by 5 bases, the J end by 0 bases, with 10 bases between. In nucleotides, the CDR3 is TGTGCCAGCAGCCTAGGGGGTATGAACACTGAAGCTTTCTTT. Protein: CASSLGGMNTEAFF.

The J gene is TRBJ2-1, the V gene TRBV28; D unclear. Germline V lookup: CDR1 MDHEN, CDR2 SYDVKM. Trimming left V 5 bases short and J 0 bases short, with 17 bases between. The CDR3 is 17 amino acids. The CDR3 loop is CASSPLSTKSSYNEQFF. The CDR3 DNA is TGTGCCAGCAGTCCCCTCTCAACTAAAAGCTCCTACAATGAGCAGTTCTTC.

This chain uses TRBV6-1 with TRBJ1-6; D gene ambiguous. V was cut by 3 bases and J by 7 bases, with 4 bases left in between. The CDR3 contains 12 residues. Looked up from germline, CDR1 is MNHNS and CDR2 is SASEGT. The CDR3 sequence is CASSEGNSPLHF. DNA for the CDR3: TGTGCCAGCAGTGAGGGGAATTCACCCCTCCACTTT.